This T cell receptor beta chain was documented in a study of shared clonotypes between healthy human individuals. Points on this clone: Its antigen is unidentified.

In the source study's methods: There were no quality scores in the junction-only immunoSEQ sequences, so filtering differed. The repertoire was sequenced with immunoSEQ multiplex PCR; TCRdb's copy has only in-frame clones and lacks some. V and J calls and clone size are copied from that table; D and trimming were computed from the DNA. The data show about 2 million clones, 85% to 95% seen once. Terminally differentiated effector memory CD45RA+ cells were excluded by CCR7 positive selection of CD45RO-negative cells. The CDR3 covers 13 residues. V lost 1 base to trimming and J lost 3 bases, with 7 bases between them. Germline CDR1 is SGHAT and CDR2 is FQNNGV. Study-level points and caveats: It was observed that approximately 5% of naive CD4 clonotypes were shared across several donors.

This TCR derives from a man aged 18 to 35 in good health. This chain joins TRBV11-2 and TRBJ2-7; D remains unclear. The sample consisted of naive CD8+ T cells sorted from blood. The CDR3 DNA is TGTGCCAGCAGCTTAGTGAACTACTACGAGCAGTACTTC. It is translated as CASSLVNYYEQYF.